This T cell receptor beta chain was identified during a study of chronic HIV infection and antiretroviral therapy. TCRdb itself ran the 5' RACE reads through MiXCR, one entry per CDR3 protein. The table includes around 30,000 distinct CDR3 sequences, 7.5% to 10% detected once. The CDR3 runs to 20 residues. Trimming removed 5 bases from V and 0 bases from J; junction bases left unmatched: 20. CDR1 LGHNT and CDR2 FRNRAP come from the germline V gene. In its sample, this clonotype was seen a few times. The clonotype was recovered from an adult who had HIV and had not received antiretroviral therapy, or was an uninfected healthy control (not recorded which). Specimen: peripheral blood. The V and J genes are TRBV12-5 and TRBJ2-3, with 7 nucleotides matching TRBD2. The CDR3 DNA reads TGTGCTAGTGGTACCCCTCTGAGCGAGCGGGGACGCACTAGCACAGATACGCAGTATTTT. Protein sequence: CASGTPLSERGRTSTDTQYF.